The clone carrying this T cell receptor (beta chain) was recorded a few times. The target antigen is unknown. This sample is part of a study of beta chain features in type 1 diabetes. Findings and limits, study-wide: People with Type 1 diabetes carried modestly yet significantly shorter TCRB CDR3s in all four CD4+ subsets.

Sequenced material consisted of expressed TCRB transcripts (all of the isolated RNA was reverse transcribed). Data came from immunoSEQ multiplex PCR; TCRdb stores just in-frame clones and leaves some out. The sample contains 300,000 to 400,000 clones, about 13% of which appear only once. V lost 4 bases and J lost 2; bases outside the gene matches: 17. The germline V gene has CDR1 SQVTM and CDR2 ANQGSEA. CDR3 size: 19 residues. In total, each donor contributed a single heparinised blood draw that averaged roughly 100 mL. The TCR comes from a woman under 30 with type 1 diabetes. Sequencing was performed on naive CD4+ T cells from blood. The chain joins TRBV29-1 to TRBJ2-5; 12 positions agree with TRBD1. The CDR3 here is CSVGEGQGARVVRQETQYF. The CDR3 DNA reads as TGCAGCGTTGGGGAGGGACAGGGGGCGAGGGTGGTGAGACAAGAGACCCAGTACTTC.